Described below is a single TCR beta chain sequence and its context. The CDR3 has 14 residues. The germline V gene has CDR1 KGHSH and CDR2 LQKENI. V gave up 3 bases and J gave up 0 bases, with 9 bases separating them. The sample comes from a study of blood T cell repertoires in COVID-19. Overall study context: Samples representing acute and convalescent COVID-19 were sourced from the United States, Italy and Spain. The cDNA or gDNA used as material had been derived from T cells, B-cell-depleted T cells, or PBMCs.

Clones were sequenced by immunoSEQ multiplex PCR, and TCRdb holds only the in-frame ones, with some missing. Here the sample spans over 250,000 clones, around 90% being singletons. The gene calls are TRBV18 and TRBJ2-7; D gene ambiguous. Sample: PBMCs or T cells enriched from blood (not recorded which). The sequence was obtained from a woman aged 55 to 70 in a cohort exposed to, infected with or recovered from COVID-19 (not recorded which). CDR3 sequence (DNA): TGTGCCAGCTCACCGGCCTGGAGCTCCTACGAGCAGTACTTC. It encodes CASSPAWSSYEQYF.